Presented here are 24 T cell receptor beta chains from one specimen sequenced in a study of PD-1 blockade in mismatch repair-deficient tumors. Sequenced by immunoSEQ multiplex PCR; TCRdb stores in-frame clones only, minus some. The table records around 100,000 clones, over 65% of them present only once. Sequencing used peripheral blood, obtained about 36 weeks after starting pembrolizumab. All receptors derive from an adult with mismatch repair-deficient cancer.

The chain has TRBV2 and TRBJ1-5; unclear D gene. Trimming cost V 5 bases and J 4 bases, with 12 bases left between them. CDR3 length: 14 amino acids. CDR1 is SNHLY and CDR2 is FYNNEI in the germline V gene. The CDR3 here is CASSTFAGNQPQHF. DNA for the CDR3: TGTGCCAGCAGTACCTTTGCGGGGAATCAGCCCCAGCATTTT. Full variable domain (missing parts from reference TRBV2 and TRBJ1-5): EPEVTQTPSHQVTQMGQEVILRCVPISNHLYFYWYRQILGQKVEFLVSFYNNEISEKSEIFDDQFSVERPDGSNFTLKIRSTKLEDSAMYFCASSTFAGNQPQHFGDGTRLSIL.

This rearrangement joins TRBV7-9 to TRBJ2-3, with 10 bases identical to TRBD2. Germline V lookup: CDR1 SEHNR, CDR2 FQNEAQ (reference sequence). The CDR3 has 15 residues. The V gene end was trimmed by 5 bases and the J gene end by 1 base; junction bases not matched to a gene: 3. The CDR3 region has the DNA TGTGCCAGCAGCCACGGGACTAGCGGCACAGATACGCAGTATTTT. It is translated as CASSHGTSGTDTQYF. Together with reference TRBV7-9 and TRBJ2-3, the CDR3 gives the full variable domain: DTGVSQNPRHKITKRGQNVTFRCDPISEHNRLYWYRQTLGQGPEFLTYFQNEAQLEKSRLLSDRFSAERPKGSFSTLEIQRTEQGDSAMYLCASSHGTSGTDTQYFGPGTRLTVL.

This clone was detected once. This chain uses TRBV9 with TRBJ2-1; TRBD1 aligns across 8 bases. CDR3 length: 14 amino acids. V was clipped by 0 bases and J by 8 bases; unmatched bases: 4. From germline, CDR1 is SGDLS and CDR2 YYNGEE. In nucleotides, the CDR3 is TGTGCCAGCAGCGTAGGAGACAGGGGCGATGAGCAGTTCTTC. Amino acid sequence: CASSVGDRGDEQFF.

The chain is built from TRBV19 and TRBJ2-1; 11 bases match TRBD2. The CDR3 is 17 amino acids. Germline-derived CDR1 and CDR2 are LNHDA and SQIVND (reference sequence). The V and J ends lost 1 base and 15 bases, in that order; junction bases with no gene match: 17. The CDR3, as DNA: TGTGCCAGTAGTATAGGACCCCCTAGTTTAGCGGGAGGGCCTCTGTTCTTC. Amino acids: CASSIGPPSLAGGPLFF.

This clone occurred a few times. This rearrangement joins TRBV29-1 to TRBJ2-4; 10 bases are shared with TRBD2. Germline lookup yields CDR1 SQVTM and CDR2 ANQGSEA. J gave up 0 bases and V 6 bases, and 2 bases lay outside the gene matches. CDR3 length equals 14 residues. The CDR3 region is CSVASGRAKNIQYF. Here the CDR3 DNA reads TGCAGCGTAGCTAGCGGGAGAGCCAAAAACATTCAGTACTTC. Filled out from reference TRBV29-1 and TRBJ2-4, the complete variable domain reads SAVISQKPSRDICQRGTSLTIQCQVDSQVTMMFWYRQQPGQSLTLIATANQGSEATYESGFVIDKFPISRPNLTFSTLTVSNMSPEDSSIYLCSVASGRAKNIQYFGAGTRLSVL.

This clone was counted once. The chain employs TRBV13 and TRBJ1-5, with 7 nucleotides matching TRBD1. The CDR3 loop spans 14 amino acids. Trimming took 2 bases from V and 2 from J; bases not matched to a gene: 0. Germline values: CDR1 PRHDT, CDR2 FYEKMQ (reference sequence). CDR3 nucleotides: TGTGCCAGCAGCTTACAGGGGGGCAATCAGCCCCAGCATTTT. This codes for CASSLQGGNQPQHF.

This sequence joins TRBV19 and TRBJ2-7; 7 nucleotides align to TRBD2. The V and J ends lost 7 bases and 2 bases, in that order; junction bases with no gene match: 11. The CDR3 has 15 residues. Germline V gene lookup returns CDR1 LNHDA and CDR2 SQIVND (reference sequence). The CDR3 nucleotides read TGTGCCAGTAAGCTAGCGGCCCAGACCCCCTACGAGCAGTACTTC. It specifies CASKLAAQTPYEQYF. The variable domain in full, with the rest retrieved from reference TRBV19 and TRBJ2-7, is DGGITQSPKYLFRKEGQNVTLSCEQNLNHDAMYWYRQDPGQGLRLIYYSQIVNDFQKGDIAEGYSVSREKKESFPLTVTSAQKNPTAFYLCASKLAAQTPYEQYFGPGTRLTVT.

This clone was counted a single time. The gene calls are TRBV30 and TRBJ2-3, with TRBD1 matching over 7 bases. This CDR3 has 14 amino acids. V trimming: 2 bases; J trimming: 5 bases; junction bases outside the gene matches: 7. The V gene's germline CDR1 is GTSNPN and CDR2 SVGIG (reference sequence). CDR3: CAWSKVGGIDTQYF. Here the CDR3 DNA reads TGTGCCTGGAGTAAAGTAGGGGGCATAGATACGCAGTATTTT.

J is TRBJ2-4 and V is TRBV4-2; D is uncertain. The CDR3 sequence is 15 residues long. The V end was cut by 2 bases, the J end by 0 bases, with 8 bases between. Germline V gene lookup returns CDR1 LGHNA and CDR2 YNFKEQ. CDR3 protein: CASSQTSSAKNIQYF. The CDR3 DNA sequence: TGTGCCAGCAGCCAAACAAGTTCAGCCAAAAACATTCAGTACTTC.

The CDR3 protein is CASSIVGSAQPQHF. CDR3 nucleotide sequence: TGTGCCAGTAGTATAGTAGGGTCGGCTCAGCCCCAGCATTTT. This rearrangement joins TRBV19 to TRBJ1-5; unclear D gene. With 1 base removed from V and 6 bases from J, the gap between germline ends came to 10 bases. The CDR3 has 14 residues. CDR1 is LNHDA and CDR2 is SQIVND in the germline V gene (reference sequence).

The rearrangement joins TRBV29-1 to TRBJ1-2; D unresolved. The V end was cut by 6 bases, the J end by 2 bases, with 10 bases between. The CDR3 consists of 12 residues. The germline gives CDR1 SQVTM, CDR2 ANQGSEA. The CDR3 spells CSVDWRNYGYTF. The CDR3 DNA follows: TGCAGCGTGGACTGGCGAAACTATGGCTACACCTTC.

The V and J genes are TRBV7-9 and TRBJ2-1; 13 nucleotides agree with TRBD2. Germline assignment: CDR1 SEHNR and CDR2 FQNEAQ (reference sequence). V trimming: 4 bases; J trimming: 5 bases; junction bases outside the gene matches: 8. The CDR3 is 17 residues long. Here the CDR3 DNA reads TGTGCCAGCAGCTCAACGGTAACTAGCGGGGGGGACAATGAGCAGTTCTTC. It codes for CASSSTVTSGGDNEQFF.

The V and J genes are TRBV6-6 and TRBJ1-1; 7 bases agree with TRBD1. The CDR3 has 16 residues. The germline CDR1 and CDR2 sequences are MNHNY and SVGAGI (reference sequence). After removal of 7 bases from V and 2 bases from J, the junction contained 13 bases not matched to a gene. Here the CDR3 DNA reads TGTGCCAGCACCCCCGGGACAGTTCGATCCAACACTGAAGCTTTCTTT. Translation gives CASTPGTVRSNTEAFF.

The chain has TRBV6-1 and TRBJ2-2; the D is unclear. V gave up 1 base and J gave up 3 bases, with 9 bases separating them. Germline loops: CDR1 MNHNS, CDR2 SASEGT. The CDR3 length is 15 residues. CDR3 residues: CASSEGSRYTGELFF. The CDR3 DNA reads TGTGCCAGCAGTGAAGGTAGTAGGTACACCGGGGAGCTGTTTTTT.

The genes are TRBV5-4 and TRBJ1-1, with a possible D match to TRBD1 (6 bases). The germline V gene encodes CDR1 SGHNT and CDR2 YYREEE (reference sequence). The CDR3 totals 15 residues. Between the trimmed V and J ends, which lost 0 bases and 6 bases, there was a span of 15 bases. The CDR3: CASSLVRGRGAEAFF. CDR3 sequence (DNA): TGTGCCAGCAGCTTGGTGCGGGGGCGCGGGGCTGAAGCTTTCTTT.

The chain is built from TRBV18 and TRBJ2-2; D not resolved. The CDR3 extends over 18 amino acids. Per germline, CDR1 KGHSH and CDR2 LQKENI. The V and J ends lost 2 bases and 4 bases respectively, with 20 bases between them. This CDR3 is CASSPYKAGTFGTGELFF. The CDR3 region has the DNA TGTGCCAGCTCACCATACAAGGCTGGAACTTTTGGCACCGGGGAGCTGTTTTTT.

The genes are TRBV4-1 and TRBJ2-7; the match to TRBD2 covers 10 bases. The CDR3 runs 15 residues. After removal of 2 bases from V and 4 bases from J, the junction contained 5 bases not matched to a gene. Germline V gives CDR1 MGHRA, CDR2 YSYEKL. The CDR3 region has the DNA TGCGCCAGCAGCCAACTTAGCGGGAGGTTTTACGAGCAGTACTTC. This gives the protein CASSQLSGRFYEQYF.

The V call is TRBV18, the J call TRBJ2-6, with 9 bases that match TRBD1. Per germline, CDR1 KGHSH and CDR2 LQKENI. J gave up 0 bases and V 6 bases, and 9 bases lay outside the gene matches. CDR3 length: 18 residues. CDR3 DNA: TGTGCCAGCTCCCCTTCTGGGACAGGGAACTCTGGGGCCAACGTCCTGACTTTC. Amino acids: CASSPSGTGNSGANVLTF.

This chain uses TRBV19 with TRBJ1-3; the match to TRBD1 covers 7 bases. V dropped 8 bases and J dropped 4; count of bases not matched to a gene: 11. This CDR3 is built from 15 residues. Germline assignment: CDR1 LNHDA and CDR2 SQIVND (reference sequence). The CDR3 nucleotides are TGTGCCAGTCGGAAAAACACAGGGGAAGGAAACACCATATATTTT. This sequence encodes CASRKNTGEGNTIYF.

This clone occurred a few times. This rearrangement joins TRBV4-2 to TRBJ2-3; possibly TRBD2 for D (5 bases). V was pared by 0 bases and J by 5 bases, with 9 bases between. CDR3 length equals 14 residues. Looked up from germline, CDR1 is LGHNA and CDR2 is YNFKEQ. The CDR3 coding sequence is TGTGCCAGCAGCCAAGAATTGAGGGAAGATACGCAGTATTTT. Its protein product is CASSQELREDTQYF.

The chain combines TRBV7-8 with TRBJ1-2; no clear D. Between the trimmed V and J ends, which lost 5 bases and 6 bases, there was a span of 16 bases. The germline V gene has CDR1 SGHVS and CDR2 FQNEAQ. This CDR3 is 14 amino acids long. The CDR3 nucleotides are TGTGCCAGCAGCCTGTTTACAGACATAAATGGCTACACCTTC. Residues: CASSLFTDINGYTF.

This clone has just one count. V is TRBV20-1 and J is TRBJ1-4; D is uncertain. CDR1 and CDR2 (germline): DFQATT, SNEGSKA (reference sequence). The CDR3 runs 11 residues. V lost 5 bases to trimming and J lost 7 bases, with 8 bases between them. Written as DNA, the CDR3 is TGCAGTGCTCCAGGCGGTGAAAAACTGTTTTTT. This translates into CSAPGGEKLFF.

On this clone: The sample contains more than one DNA sequence encoding this CDR3. The CDR3: CASSPPVGYEQYF. As DNA, the CDR3 is TGTGCCAGCTCACCACCGGTGGGCTACGAGCAGTACTTC. The rearrangement joins TRBV18 to TRBJ2-7, with unresolved D. V shed 0 bases and J shed 3 bases, with 6 bases lying between them. Per germline, CDR1 KGHSH and CDR2 LQKENI. The CDR3 consists of 13 residues.

This clone has only one observation. The CDR3 nucleotides read TGTGCCAGCAGCTTAGGCGGGTTTTCCTACAATGAGCAGTTCTTC. Translating gives CASSLGGFSYNEQFF. The chain carries TRBV11-3 and TRBJ2-1; tentatively, D is TRBD2 (5 bases). Germline loops: CDR1 SGHNT, CDR2 YENEEA. This CDR3 has 15 amino acids. V was trimmed by 1 base and J by 1 base, leaving 8 bases between them.